Each of the 6 T cell receptor beta chains below was sequenced from the same sample in a study of control samples from healthy donors and cancer patients. Profiled with immunoSEQ multiplex PCR; TCRdb holds only in-frame clones, not every one. The sample yields about 180,000 clones, roughly 94% seen once. The sample taken for sequencing was blood. The receptors shown here come from a woman aged 18-35 years in good health.

As to this clone: The sample holds other DNA sequences that translate to the same CDR3. The rearrangement uses TRBV5-1 and TRBJ2-5; D is unresolved. The germline gives CDR1 SGHRS, CDR2 YFSETQ. CDR3 length equals 11 residues. The V end was cut by 2 bases, the J end by 5 bases, with 4 bases between. In nucleotides, the CDR3 is TGCGCCAGCAGCTTCCGGGAGACCCAGTACTTC. It translates to CASSFRETQYF.

The gene calls are TRBV6-2 or TRBV6-3 and TRBJ1-5; TRBD1 is a possible D gene (6 bases). Looked up from germline, CDR1 is MNHEY and CDR2 is SVGEGT. The CDR3 consists of 14 residues. V gave up 5 bases and J gave up 6 bases, with 14 bases separating them. DNA of the CDR3: TGTGCCAGCAGTGCCGGACAGCTGAGTCAGCCCCAGCATTTT. Its translation is CASSAGQLSQPQHF.

The chain carries TRBV19 and TRBJ1-2; tentatively, D is TRBD1 (5 bases). The CDR3 covers 13 residues. The germline V gene encodes CDR1 LNHDA and CDR2 SQIVND (reference sequence). Trimming took off 9 bases at V and 4 bases at J, with 15 bases between the two ends. The DNA for the CDR3 is TGTGCCAGCCGGGACGCGGTCGGCTATGGCTACACCTTC. Protein sequence: CASRDAVGYGYTF.

With regard to this clone: Its ends do not fully match the called genes, so a read error is possible. The rearrangement joins TRBV4-2 to TRBJ2-2, with D perhaps matching TRBD2 (5 bases). Germline CDR1 is LGHNA and CDR2 is YNFKEQ. This CDR3 has 17 residues. CDR3 protein: CASSQDSPTVKHRGAVF. As DNA, the CDR3 is TGTGCCAGCAGCCAAGATTCCCCCACAGTAAAACACCGGGGAGCTGTTTTT.

The chain is built from TRBV28 and TRBJ1-2; no definite D call. The V and J ends lost 3 bases and 6 bases respectively, with 11 bases between them. Germline V CDR1 and CDR2: MDHEN, SYDVKM. CDR3 length: 13 amino acids. The CDR3 spells CASSFASSNGYTF. CDR3 nucleotide sequence: TGTGCCAGCAGTTTTGCAAGTTCCAATGGCTACACCTTC.

The chain employs TRBV28 and TRBJ1-4; D is unresolved. The CDR3 spans 15 residues. Looked up from germline, CDR1 is MDHEN and CDR2 is SYDVKM. Trimming stripped 4 bases from V and 7 bases from J, with 16 bases between. CDR3 loop: CASSYGRWSSEKLFF. As DNA, the CDR3 is TGTGCCAGCAGTTATGGAAGGTGGTCTAGTGAAAAACTGTTTTTT. Full variable domain (remainder filled in from reference TRBV28 and TRBJ1-4): DVKVTQSSRYLVKRTGEKVFLECVQDMDHENMFWYRQDPGLGLRLIYFSYDVKMKEKGDIPEGYSVSREKKERFSLILESASTNQTSMYLCASSYGRWSSEKLFFGSGTQLSVL.